Listed here are 17 T cell receptor beta chains from one sample, sequenced in a study of T-cell memory formation after mild COVID-19. TCRdb used MiXCR to reprocess the 5' RACE reads, holding one entry per CDR3 protein. The sample includes fewer than 250,000 distinct CDR3 sequences, just over 15% of them seen just once. The sample was PBMCs or a T cell subset sorted from them (not recorded which). The receptors come from an adult woman who had mild COVID-19 (a few samples of this study predate the infection). Cell type and time point are not known.

This clonotype was counted at least ten times. This rearrangement joins TRBV5-1 to TRBJ1-5, with a tentative D call TRBD1 (5 bases). The CDR3 totals 15 residues. With 2 bases removed from V and 0 bases from J, the gap between germline ends came to 9 bases. Germline V CDR1 and CDR2: SGHRS, YFSETQ. The CDR3 bases are TGCGCCAGCAGCTTAACAGGCGGTAGCAATCAGCCCCAGCATTTT. It codes for CASSLTGGSNQPQHF.

CDR3 DNA: TGTGCCAGCAGCTTACAAGGCGTCAATGAGCAGTTCTTC. This translates into CASSLQGVNEQFF. The V and J genes are TRBV7-6 and TRBJ2-1, with D uncertain. Germline V gene lookup returns CDR1 SGHVS and CDR2 FNYEAQ. The V gene lost 2 bases and the J gene lost 6 bases, with 8 bases spanning the gap. The CDR3 is 13 residues long.

This clonotype turned up a few times. The V and J genes are TRBV3-1 and TRBJ2-5, with no clear D. Trimming left V 1 base short and J 3 bases short, with 6 bases between. The CDR3 loop spans 13 amino acids. CDR1 is LGHDT and CDR2 is YNNKEL in the germline V gene (reference sequence). The CDR3 sequence: CASSQGVEETQYF. CDR3 nucleotides: TGTGCCAGCAGCCAAGGGGTCGAAGAGACCCAGTACTTC.

The genes are TRBV12-3 or TRBV12-4 and TRBJ1-1; TRBD1 agrees at 11 bases. This CDR3 comprises 15 residues. V trimming: 4 bases; J trimming: 3 bases; junction bases outside the gene matches: 4. CDR3 amino acids: CASSSWTGGHTEAFF. The CDR3 DNA reads as TGTGCCAGCAGTTCCTGGACAGGGGGCCACACTGAAGCTTTCTTT.

This clonotype showed up many times. The chain links TRBV25-1 to TRBJ1-2, with 7 bases fitting TRBD1. Trimming took 9 bases from V and 8 from J; bases not matched to a gene: 9. Germline CDR1 and CDR2: MGHDK and SYGVNS. CDR3 length equals 12 residues. CDR3 nucleotide sequence: TGTGCCAGTAACCCAGGGGGAGAGGGCTACACCTTC. Protein sequence: CASNPGGEGYTF.

The chain has TRBV12-3 or TRBV12-4 and TRBJ1-1; possibly TRBD1 for D (5 bases). V was trimmed by 2 bases and J by 1 base, leaving 8 bases between them. This CDR3 region has 14 residues. CDR3 loop: CASSLTTGNTEAFF. Here the CDR3 DNA reads TGTGCCAGCAGTTTAACTACAGGGAACACTGAAGCTTTCTTT.

The chain joins TRBV20-1 to TRBJ1-4; 12 bases map to TRBD1. The CDR3 runs 16 residues. Germline V gives CDR1 DFQATT, CDR2 SNEGSKA (reference sequence). Trimming removed 1 base from V and 4 bases from J; junction bases left unmatched: 4. CDR3 coding DNA: TGCAGTGCTAGAGGGGACAGGGGGCTCGGTAATGAAAAACTGTTTTTT. Its translation is CSARGDRGLGNEKLFF.

V gene TRBV10-3 combines with J gene TRBJ1-3; D is perhaps TRBD1 (5 bases). CDR3 size: 16 residues. Germline CDR1 is ENHRY and CDR2 is SYGVKD. V lost 8 bases and J lost 0, with 17 bases in between. The CDR3 nucleotides are TGTGCCATCGGACCGGGACCGCCGAACTCTGGAAACACCATATATTTT. Translating gives CAIGPGPPNSGNTIYF.

This clonotype was recorded a few times. J is TRBJ1-1 and V is TRBV18; perhaps TRBD1 as D (5 bases). With 6 bases removed from V and 4 bases from J, the gap between germline ends came to 12 bases. Looked up from germline, CDR1 is KGHSH and CDR2 is LQKENI. This CDR3 region has 13 residues. The CDR3 loop reads CASSSKGVTEAFF. CDR3 DNA sequence: TGTGCCAGCTCGAGTAAAGGGGTCACTGAAGCTTTCTTT.

This clonotype was found many times. This chain connects TRBV12-3 or TRBV12-4 to TRBJ2-1; TRBD1 matches at 10 bases. Trimming at V came to 6 bases and at J to 2 bases, leaving 1 base not matched to a gene. This CDR3 spans 14 amino acids. The CDR3 region is CASRTGGTYNEQFF. CDR3 nucleotides: TGTGCCAGCAGGACAGGGGGCACCTACAATGAGCAGTTCTTC.

This clonotype was seen only a few times. The chain couples TRBV16 to TRBJ1-5; the D gene is possibly TRBD1 (6 bases). Germline V CDR1 and CDR2: KGHSY, FQNENV. V was shortened by 8 bases and J by 4 bases, with 18 bases between the two germline ends. This CDR3 spans 15 amino acids. CDR3 residues: CASLKGRTVNQPQHF. CDR3 in DNA: TGTGCCAGCCTAAAGGGGCGGACAGTAAATCAGCCCCAGCATTTT.

The genes are TRBV11-2 and TRBJ2-1; unclear D gene. V gave up 4 bases and J gave up 12 bases, with 13 bases separating them. CDR3 length: 12 residues. In germline, CDR1 is SGHAT, CDR2 FQNNGV. DNA for the CDR3: TGTGCCAGCAGCTCCGACATGGGTAGGCAGTTCTTC. It translates to CASSSDMGRQFF. Supplemented by reference TRBV11-2 and TRBJ2-1, the full variable domain reads EAGVAQSPRYKIIEKRQSVAFWCNPISGHATLYWYQQILGQGPKLLIQFQNNGVVDDSQLPKDRFSAERLKGVDSTLKIQPAKLEDSAVYLCASSSDMGRQFFGPGTRLTVL.

This clonotype has only a few counts. The chain couples TRBV2 to TRBJ2-1, with D tentatively TRBD2 (6 bases). The V end was cut by 6 bases, the J end by 9 bases, with 15 bases between. Germline lookup yields CDR1 SNHLY and CDR2 FYNNEI. The CDR3 length is 13 residues. The DNA for the CDR3 is TGTGCCAGCAGAAGTAGACTAGTTTTTGAGCAGTTCTTC. Translated: CASRSRLVFEQFF.

The rearrangement joins TRBV19 to TRBJ2-7, with a weak D call TRBD1 (6 bases). CDR3 length: 14 residues. V lost 2 bases, J lost 1 base, and 9 bases lay in between. The germline V gene encodes CDR1 LNHDA and CDR2 SQIVND (reference sequence). Here the CDR3 DNA reads TGTGCCAGTAGTATACAGGGGTCATCCTACGAGCAGTACTTC. It specifies CASSIQGSSYEQYF.

J is TRBJ2-7 and V is TRBV27, with D perhaps assigned TRBD1 or TRBD2 (5 bases each). Germline lookup yields CDR1 MNHEY and CDR2 SMNVEV (reference sequence). The CDR3 extends over 17 amino acids. With 4 bases removed from V and 1 base from J, the gap between germline ends came to 20 bases. The CDR3 region is CASSYMRGSRLSYEQYF. In DNA, the CDR3 is TGTGCCAGCAGTTATATGAGGGGCAGCCGCCTTTCCTACGAGCAGTACTTC.

The gene calls are TRBV7-3 and TRBJ2-3; maybe TRBD1 (6 bases). The CDR3 consists of 13 residues. Deletions cut 5 bases from V and 8 bases from J, with 14 bases between. Germline V gives CDR1 SGHTA, CDR2 FQGTGA. Written as DNA, the CDR3 is TGTGCCAGCAGCCCCCTGACAGGCGGTACGCAGTATTTT. It encodes CASSPLTGGTQYF.

Only a few counts were recorded for this clonotype. The chain employs TRBV20-1 and TRBJ1-2; possibly TRBD1 for D (5 bases). Trimming took 6 bases from V and 2 from J, leaving 16 bases between them. Germline V CDR1 and CDR2: DFQATT, SNEGSKA (reference sequence). CDR3 length: 14 residues. In DNA, the CDR3 is TGCAGTGCCCAGAGGGGACCACTAAACTATGGCTACACCTTC. Amino acid sequence: CSAQRGPLNYGYTF.